This TCR beta chain came from a study of blood T cell repertoires in COVID-19. The repertoire was sequenced with immunoSEQ multiplex PCR; TCRdb's copy has only in-frame clones and lacks some. The sample yields approximately 97,000 clones, around 73% seen once. Germline V gives CDR1 SGHNT, CDR2 YENEEA. The CDR3 is 17 residues long. V dropped 2 bases and J dropped 4; count of bases not matched to a gene: 10. This sequence was found in a man aged 60 to 69 with active or convalescent COVID-19. This sequence joins TRBV11-3 and TRBJ2-3, with TRBD1 matching over 9 bases. The sequencing input was peripheral blood. DNA for the CDR3: TGTGCCAGCAGCTTAACAGCCGGGACAGGGCCAGCAGATACGCAGTATTTT. Amino acids: CASSLTAGTGPADTQYF.